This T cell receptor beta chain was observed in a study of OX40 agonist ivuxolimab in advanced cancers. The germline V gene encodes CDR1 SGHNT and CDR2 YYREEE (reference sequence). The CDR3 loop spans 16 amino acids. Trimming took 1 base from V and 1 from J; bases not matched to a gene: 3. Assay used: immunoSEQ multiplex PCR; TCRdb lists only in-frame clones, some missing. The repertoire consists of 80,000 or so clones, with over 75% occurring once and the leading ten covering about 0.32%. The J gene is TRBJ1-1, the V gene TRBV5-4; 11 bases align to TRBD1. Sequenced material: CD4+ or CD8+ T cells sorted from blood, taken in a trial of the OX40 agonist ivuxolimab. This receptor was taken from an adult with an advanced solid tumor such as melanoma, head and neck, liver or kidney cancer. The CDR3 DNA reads TGTGCCAGCAGCTTGTGGGACAGGGGGGCGAACACTGAAGCTTTCTTT. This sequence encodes CASSLWDRGANTEAFF.